This T cell receptor beta chain was obtained from a study of spatial heterogeneity in lung cancer. Findings and caveats of the study: Expanded intratumoral alpha and beta TCR counts tracked tumor mutation counts.

TCRdb ran MiXCR on the 5' RACE reads and lists one entry per CDR3 protein. Found here are some 16,000 distinct CDR3 sequences, about 6.8% of them singletons; the top ten hold about 19%. This clonotype qualifies as medium-sized. Antigen specificity is unknown. Indicated time point: sample taken at primary tumor resection. The sample consisted of lung tumor tissue, taken at surgery. This TCR came from a female donor with early-stage non-small cell lung cancer.

The CDR3 sequence: CATSRGGSNQPQHF. The CDR3 bases are TGTGCCACCAGCAGAGGAGGGAGCAATCAGCCCCAGCATTTT. The gene calls are TRBV15 and TRBJ1-5, with D unclear. Between the trimmed V and J ends, which lost 1 base and 1 base, there was a span of 5 bases. The CDR3 totals 14 residues. Germline assignment: CDR1 LNHNV and CDR2 YYDKDF (reference sequence).